This T cell receptor (beta chain) stems from a study of blood T cell repertoires in COVID-19. Study as a whole: Some COVID-19 samples were acute and others convalescent; all came from the United States, Italy and Spain. In each case, the material was cDNA or gDNA derived from T cells, B-cell-depleted T cells, or PBMCs.

Produced via immunoSEQ multiplex PCR; TCRdb's table is partial and in-frame only. This sample has fewer than 400,000 clones, with 80% to 90% found just once. The CDR3 is 15 residues long. V shed 3 bases and J shed 5 bases, with 16 bases lying between them. Looked up from germline, CDR1 is SQVTM and CDR2 is ANQGSEA. Two consecutive negative NP/OP PCR tests, clearance, or resolved symptoms defined Cohort 3 recovery. The material sequenced was PBMCs or T cells enriched from blood (not recorded which). The chain recombines TRBV29-1 with TRBJ2-2; tentatively, D is TRBD1 (6 bases). This TCR was recovered from a man younger than 40 who had recovered from COVID-19. This CDR3 reads CSVEKGDLGTGELFF. CDR3 sequence (DNA): TGCAGCGTTGAGAAGGGGGACCTTGGGACCGGGGAGCTGTTTTTT.